One sample yielded the 28 T cell receptor beta chains listed below, sequenced in a study of T cells after yellow fever vaccination. From the 5' RACE reads, TCRdb called clonotypes with MiXCR, one entry per CDR3 protein. Among roughly 250,000 distinct CDR3 sequences listed, over 10% were seen once. Sequencing used CD4+ T cells sorted from PBMCs, obtained 45 days after the yellow fever booster vaccination. The receptors derive from a man aged 25-45 years who received the YFV17D yellow fever vaccine.

This chain connects TRBV3-1 to TRBJ2-1; D gene ambiguous. Germline lookup yields CDR1 LGHDT and CDR2 YNNKEL (reference sequence). Trimming shortened V by 2 bases and J by 9 bases, and 20 bases separated the two germline ends. The CDR3 has 16 amino acids. CDR3 bases: TGTGCCAGCAGCCAAAAACGAGCGATCCGATCGGGTGAGCAGTTCTTC. Encoded protein: CASSQKRAIRSGEQFF.

This sequence joins TRBV12-3 or TRBV12-4 and TRBJ2-5; no reliable D call. This CDR3 comprises 15 residues. V shed 7 bases and J shed 2 bases, with 17 bases lying between them. Here the CDR3 DNA reads TGTGCCAGCACATCCCCGATAACTTTGCAAGAGACCCAGTACTTC. As protein: CASTSPITLQETQYF.

This clonotype was picked up a small number of times. The J gene is TRBJ2-2, the V gene TRBV28; 7 bases agree with TRBD1. The CDR3 has 15 residues. V was pared by 5 bases and J by 6 bases, with 9 bases of the junction left unmatched. Germline V CDR1 and CDR2: MDHEN, SYDVKM. CDR3 region: CASSPYSQGAGELFF. The DNA for the CDR3 is TGTGCCAGCAGTCCTTACAGCCAGGGGGCCGGGGAGCTGTTTTTT.

The genes are TRBV11-2 and TRBJ2-7, with TRBD2 identical over 10 bases. Germline CDR1 and CDR2: SGHAT and FQNNGV. J lost 0 bases, V lost 5 bases, and 10 bases had no gene match. The CDR3 consists of 17 residues. The CDR3 region has the DNA TGTGCCAGCAGCCTGGGGACTAGCGAGACGTTCTCCTACGAGCAGTACTTC. The encoded protein is CASSLGTSETFSYEQYF.

The V gene is TRBV5-1, the J gene TRBJ2-1; weak D call: TRBD2 (6 bases). Germline V gives CDR1 SGHRS, CDR2 YFSETQ. The CDR3 extends over 14 amino acids. Trimming cost V 8 bases and J 3 bases, with 15 bases left between them. In DNA, the CDR3 is TGCGCCAGTCGCCGGGACTCGGACTACAATGAGCAGTTCTTC. This sequence encodes CASRRDSDYNEQFF.

This clonotype was seen ten or more times. The chain carries TRBV29-1 and TRBJ2-7, with a weak D call TRBD1 (6 bases). Germline V CDR1 and CDR2: SQVTM, ANQGSEA. Between the trimmed V and J ends, which lost 1 base and 7 bases, there was a span of 23 bases. The CDR3 length is 16 residues. The chain's CDR3 is CSVEGWQKTGSGEQYF. The CDR3 nucleotides read TGCAGCGTTGAAGGGTGGCAAAAAACAGGGTCTGGTGAGCAGTACTTC.

This clonotype was detected ten times or more. The chain combines TRBV5-1 with TRBJ2-5, with D maybe TRBD1 (6 bases). Germline V gene data show CDR1 as SGHRS and CDR2 as YFSETQ. This CDR3 has 14 amino acids. The V and J ends lost 7 bases and 5 bases respectively, with 18 bases between them. The CDR3, as DNA: TGCGCCAGCGGCACCGTGGCAGGGGCGGAGACCCAGTACTTC. Its translation: CASGTVAGAETQYF.

This chain uses TRBV12-3 or TRBV12-4 with TRBJ2-2; D gene uncertain. The CDR3 runs to 14 residues. The V end was cut by 3 bases, the J end by 0 bases, with 5 bases between. CDR3 region: CASSLSTNTGELFF. CDR3 DNA: TGTGCCAGCAGTTTGTCGACGAACACCGGGGAGCTGTTTTTT.

This clonotype occurred a few times. V and J are TRBV5-1 and TRBJ2-1, with D perhaps TRBD1 or TRBD2 (5 bases each). Looked up from germline, CDR1 is SGHRS and CDR2 is YFSETQ. The CDR3 has 17 residues. V dropped 4 bases and J dropped 3 bases, with 20 bases sitting between them. This chain's CDR3 is CASSRYGTQSNYNEQFF. CDR3 DNA sequence: TGCGCCAGCAGCAGGTACGGGACGCAAAGTAACTACAATGAGCAGTTCTTC. The entire variable domain, with the rest obtained from reference TRBV5-1 and TRBJ2-1, is as follows: KAGVTQTPRYLIKTRGQQVTLSCSPISGHRSVSWYQQTPGQGLQFLFEYFSETQRNKGNFPGRFSGRQFSNSRSEMNVSTLELGDSALYLCASSRYGTQSNYNEQFFGPGTRLTVL.

This clonotype was found a few times. The chain employs TRBV19 and TRBJ2-4, with D perhaps matching TRBD1 or TRBD2 (7 bases each). V lost 8 bases to trimming and J lost 2 bases, with 19 bases between them. The CDR3 length is 16 residues. The germline V gene has CDR1 LNHDA and CDR2 SQIVND (reference sequence). In DNA form, the CDR3 reads TGTGCCAGTTCCACGACAGGGAGGGGGTCCAAAAACATTCAGTACTTC. Translation: CASSTTGRGSKNIQYF.

The chain couples TRBV9 to TRBJ2-7; D assignment may be TRBD1 or TRBD2 (5 bases each). Trimming left V 0 bases short and J 0 bases short, with 10 bases between. This CDR3 comprises 15 residues. The germline V gene encodes CDR1 SGDLS and CDR2 YYNGEE. CDR3 in DNA: TGTGCCAGCAGCGTAGCTTCCGGGACCTCCTACGAGCAGTACTTC. Translating gives CASSVASGTSYEQYF.

The sample holds a few counts of this clonotype. The chain employs TRBV5-1 and TRBJ2-7; D uncertain. Germline loops: CDR1 SGHRS, CDR2 YFSETQ. The CDR3 has 15 residues. Trimming took off 5 bases at V and 5 bases at J, with 20 bases between the two ends. The CDR3, as DNA: TGCGCCAGCAGTTATATTGGACCTACTTTCAACGAGCAGTACTTC. Protein: CASSYIGPTFNEQYF. Drawing the rest from reference TRBV5-1 and TRBJ2-7, the complete variable domain is KAGVTQTPRYLIKTRGQQVTLSCSPISGHRSVSWYQQTPGQGLQFLFEYFSETQRNKGNFPGRFSGRQFSNSRSEMNVSTLELGDSALYLCASSYIGPTFNEQYFGPGTRLTVT.

V usage is TRBV12-3 or TRBV12-4 and J usage is TRBJ1-2, with no clear D. The V end was cut by 7 bases, the J end by 9 bases, with 18 bases between. CDR3 size: 13 residues. CDR3 bases: TGTGCCAGCACCCTGCAGGACCAAACACGCTACACCTTC. It is translated as CASTLQDQTRYTF.

This clonotype was found a few times. The gene calls are TRBV10-2 and TRBJ1-5; 8 nucleotides match TRBD1. Trimming cost V 6 bases and J 6 bases; bases outside gene matches: 10. Germline CDR1 WSHSY, CDR2 SAAADI. The CDR3 contains 15 residues. The CDR3 bases are TGCGCCAGCAGAACCGGACAGGGAGTAGGTCAGCCCCAGCATTTT. Its translation is CASRTGQGVGQPQHF.

CDR3 DNA: TGTGCCAGCAGCTTAGACCCCTCGAGCGAAGAGACCCAGTACTTC. This encodes CASSLDPSSEETQYF. The chain uses TRBV7-9 and TRBJ2-5; the D is unclear. The V end lost 1 base, the J end lost 3 bases, and 12 bases lay between the germline ends. The length of the CDR3 is 15 residues. The V gene's germline CDR1 is SEHNR and CDR2 FQNEAQ (reference sequence).

The chain employs TRBV12-3 or TRBV12-4 and TRBJ2-1, with 13 nucleotides matching TRBD2. This CDR3 has 15 amino acids. V gave up 6 bases and J gave up 6 bases; unmatched junction bases: 5. The CDR3 reads CASRMGLAGLNEQFF. CDR3 nucleotide sequence: TGTGCCAGCAGAATGGGACTAGCGGGACTCAATGAGCAGTTCTTC.

This clonotype was counted a few times. The chain carries TRBV5-1 and TRBJ2-3; the match to TRBD1 covers 9 bases. This CDR3 has 14 amino acids. Germline CDR1 SGHRS, CDR2 YFSETQ. Trimming at V came to 5 bases and at J to 2 bases, leaving 3 bases not matched to a gene. The CDR3 DNA sequence: TGCGCCAGCAGGACAGGGGGTCCCACAGATACGCAGTATTTT. This codes for CASRTGGPTDTQYF.

There are a few counts of this clonotype. The V gene is TRBV12-3 or TRBV12-4, the J gene TRBJ1-4; 10 bases match TRBD1. Unmatched junction bases numbered 6, after V lost 2 bases and J lost 6 bases. The CDR3 length is 16 residues. The CDR3 bases are TGTGCCAGCAGTTTAACCCCGGGACAGGGGCATGAAAAACTGTTTTTT. Translation: CASSLTPGQGHEKLFF.

V is TRBV20-1 and J is TRBJ2-1; the D gene could be TRBD1 or TRBD2 (5 bases each). The germline gives CDR1 DFQATT, CDR2 SNEGSKA (reference sequence). The V and J ends lost 4 bases and 3 bases respectively, with 16 bases between them. The CDR3 extends over 15 amino acids. CDR3 DNA sequence: TGCAGTGCTACTCGAGAGTGGGACGACTACAATGAGCAGTTCTTC. The encoded protein is CSATREWDDYNEQFF.

The chain links TRBV11-2 to TRBJ2-3; 10 positions match TRBD2. CDR3 length: 18 residues. Germline CDR1 reads SGHAT; CDR2 reads FQNNGV. After removal of 2 bases from V and 0 bases from J, the junction contained 8 bases not matched to a gene. The CDR3 DNA is TGTGCCAGCAGCTTAACTAGCGGGGTAACCTCTAGCACAGATACGCAGTATTTT. Translating gives CASSLTSGVTSSTDTQYF.

The table lists this clonotype with a few counts. The rearrangement uses TRBV6-5 and TRBJ2-7; possibly TRBD2 for D (5 bases). The CDR3 totals 16 residues. Germline V gives CDR1 MNHEY, CDR2 SVGAGI. V gave up 2 bases and J gave up 1 base, with 15 bases separating them. CDR3 region: CASSYDRLASSYEQYF. Written as DNA, the CDR3 is TGTGCCAGCAGTTACGATCGTCTAGCTTCGTCCTACGAGCAGTACTTC.

This clonotype was picked up a small number of times. The rearrangement links TRBV7-2 to TRBJ2-5, with 7 positions matching TRBD2. The CDR3 consists of 15 residues. The J segment lost 2 bases and the V segment lost 4 bases, leaving 7 bases of the junction unmatched. Per germline, CDR1 SGHTA and CDR2 FQGNSA. CDR3 nucleotide sequence: TGTGCCAGCAGCTCACGCGGGAGCTCTCAAGAGACCCAGTACTTC. The encoded protein is CASSSRGSSQETQYF.

V usage is TRBV7-6 and J usage is TRBJ2-7; no clear D gene. This CDR3 comprises 14 residues. From germline, CDR1 is SGHVS and CDR2 FNYEAQ. V lost 5 bases, J lost 5 bases, and 16 bases lay in between. The CDR3 coding sequence is TGTGCCAGCAGCCCCAGAACAGACGGTCACGAGCAGTACTTC. Its translation is CASSPRTDGHEQYF.

The table lists this clonotype with a few counts. The chain employs TRBV14 and TRBJ2-1; 8 nucleotides agree with TRBD1. V shed 4 bases, J shed 4 bases, and the junction held 6 bases outside the gene matches. CDR3 length: 15 amino acids. Germline CDR1 reads SGHDN; CDR2 reads FVKESK. In DNA form, the CDR3 reads TGTGCCAGCAGCCGCTTGACAGGGGTATACAATGAGCAGTTCTTC. Amino acids: CASSRLTGVYNEQFF.

This clonotype was seen more than once but under ten times. The chain combines TRBV7-2 with TRBJ1-2; 9 bases line up with TRBD1. CDR1 SGHTA and CDR2 FQGNSA come from the germline V gene. The length of the CDR3 is 15 residues. Trimming removed 3 bases from V and 5 bases from J; junction bases left unmatched: 7. The CDR3 DNA follows: TGTGCCAGCAGCTTCGGACAGGGGTATCTGTATGGCTACACCTTC. This gives the protein CASSFGQGYLYGYTF. Combining the CDR3 with reference TRBV7-2 and TRBJ1-2 gives the whole variable domain GAGVSQSPSNKVTEKGKDVELRCDPISGHTALYWYRQSLGQGLEFLIYFQGNSAPDKSGLPSDRFSAERTGGSVSTLTIQRTQQEDSAVYLCASSFGQGYLYGYTFGSGTRLTVV.

This chain uses TRBV6-1 with TRBJ1-1; TRBD1 agrees at 8 bases. V lost 8 bases to trimming and J lost 4 bases; unmatched junction nucleotides: 15. This CDR3 is built from 16 residues. Germline CDR1 and CDR2: MNHNS and SASEGT. The CDR3 protein is CASGPTEGTGLTEAFF. DNA of the CDR3: TGTGCCAGCGGCCCAACCGAGGGGACAGGCCTCACTGAAGCTTTCTTT.

This clonotype was seen more than once but under ten times. The chain joins TRBV29-1 to TRBJ2-1; D is perhaps TRBD2 (6 bases). V was clipped by 0 bases and J by 0 bases, with 12 bases between them. Germline V CDR1 and CDR2: SQVTM, ANQGSEA. The CDR3 has 16 residues. Here the CDR3 reads CSVEDPGVGSYNEQFF. The CDR3 DNA is TGCAGCGTTGAAGATCCGGGGGTGGGCTCCTACAATGAGCAGTTCTTC.

V is TRBV5-1 and J is TRBJ2-5; no definite D call. Germline V lookup: CDR1 SGHRS, CDR2 YFSETQ. V lost 5 bases to trimming and J lost 8 bases, with 10 bases between them. The CDR3 consists of 11 residues. CDR3 sequence reads: CASRLTSTQYF. DNA of the CDR3: TGCGCCAGCAGGTTGACAAGCACCCAGTACTTC. Supplemented by reference TRBV5-1 and TRBJ2-5, the full variable domain reads KAGVTQTPRYLIKTRGQQVTLSCSPISGHRSVSWYQQTPGQGLQFLFEYFSETQRNKGNFPGRFSGRQFSNSRSEMNVSTLELGDSALYLCASRLTSTQYFGPGTRLLVL.